Listed here are 27 T cell receptor beta chains from one sample, sequenced in a study of cytomegalovirus exposure and HLA in healthy donors. With 60 Vbeta and 13 Jbeta primers, the PCR was carried out. Profiled with immunoSEQ multiplex PCR; TCRdb holds only in-frame clones, not every one. The profile covers 95,000 to 110,000 clones, with roughly 70% appearing a single time and approximately 3.5% taken by the ten largest. The material sequenced was PBMCs. The receptors derive from a woman aged 45-59 years in good health and CMV-seronegative.

J is TRBJ1-2 and V is TRBV5-4, with D unresolved. The length of the CDR3 is 14 residues. Germline V gene sequence: CDR1 SGHNT, CDR2 YYREEE (reference sequence). Trimming cost V 4 bases and J 8 bases, with 18 bases left between them. The chain's CDR3 is CASSENQAGLGYTF. The DNA of the CDR3 is TGTGCCAGCAGCGAAAATCAGGCCGGCTTGGGCTACACCTTC.

V and J are TRBV30 and TRBJ2-7; maybe TRBD2 (6 bases). Germline CDR1 GTSNPN, CDR2 SVGIG (reference sequence). The CDR3 length is 15 residues. V was shortened by 6 bases and J by 2 bases, with 20 bases between the two germline ends. CDR3 residues: CACEQGGATPYEQYF. In DNA form, the CDR3 reads TGTGCCTGTGAGCAAGGCGGGGCGACCCCCTACGAGCAGTACTTC. Full variable domain (rest looked up from reference TRBV30 and TRBJ2-7): SQTIHQWPATLVQPVGSPLSLECTVEGTSNPNLYWYRQAAGRGLQLLFYSVGIGQISSEVPQNLSASRPQDRQFILSSKKLLLSDSGFYLCACEQGGATPYEQYFGPGTRLTVT.

J is TRBJ2-3 and V is TRBV5-1; D is unresolved. The V end lost 3 bases, the J end lost 2 bases, and 16 bases lay between the germline ends. Germline V gene data show CDR1 as SGHRS and CDR2 as YFSETQ. This CDR3 contains 16 residues. This CDR3 reads CASSSSSSGPTDTQYF. The CDR3, as DNA: TGCGCCAGCAGCTCCTCGAGTTCTGGGCCCACAGATACGCAGTATTTT.

This clone was recorded only once. The chain uses TRBV19 and TRBJ1-5; D remains unclear. V lost 6 bases and J 3 bases, leaving 9 bases between the germline ends. In germline, CDR1 is LNHDA, CDR2 SQIVND (reference sequence). This CDR3 has 13 residues. The DNA for the CDR3 is TGTGCCAGTAGGGAGGCCTACAATCAGCCCCAGCATTTT. This codes for CASREAYNQPQHF.

This chain connects TRBV18 to TRBJ1-2; 10 nucleotides agree with TRBD1. CDR3 length equals 14 residues. Germline lookup yields CDR1 KGHSH and CDR2 LQKENI. V gave up 2 bases and J gave up 7 bases; unmatched junction bases: 4. In DNA form, the CDR3 reads TGTGCCAGCTCACCAGGGACAGGGGAGGCTGGCTACACCTTC. Translation: CASSPGTGEAGYTF.

The rearrangement uses TRBV4-1 and TRBJ2-3, with 9 nucleotides matching TRBD2. CDR3 length: 15 residues. V dropped 1 base and J dropped 4; count of bases not matched to a gene: 3. Germline V lookup: CDR1 MGHRA, CDR2 YSYEKL. As DNA, the CDR3 is TGCGCCAGCAGCCAAGGCGGGGGGGTGGCAGATACGCAGTATTTT. Residues: CASSQGGGVADTQYF.

The V gene is TRBV15, the J gene TRBJ2-4; 8 bases align to TRBD1. The length of the CDR3 is 14 residues. The V gene's germline CDR1 is LNHNV and CDR2 YYDKDF (reference sequence). V gave up 2 bases and J gave up 6 bases; unmatched junction bases: 3. The CDR3 region has the DNA TGTGCCACCAGCAGACGGACAGGGACAAACATTCAGTACTTC. It encodes CATSRRTGTNIQYF.

The chain couples TRBV4-1 to TRBJ2-7; D perhaps matches TRBD2 (5 bases). CDR3 length equals 14 residues. Germline loops: CDR1 MGHRA, CDR2 YSYEKL. Trimming took 1 base from V and 0 from J, leaving 7 bases between them. CDR3 amino acids: CASSQVGSSYEQYF. The CDR3 nucleotides read TGCGCCAGCAGCCAAGTGGGGAGCTCCTACGAGCAGTACTTC.

The chain links TRBV30 to TRBJ2-5; 9 positions match TRBD1. The J call could be wrong; TRBJ2-7 is a better fit for the DNA end. The CDR3 covers 12 residues. The germline V gene encodes CDR1 GTSNPN and CDR2 SVGIG (reference sequence). As DNA, the CDR3 is TGTGCCTGGGGGACAGGGCACTACGAGCAGTACTTC. This sequence encodes CAWGTGHYEQYF.

The gene calls are TRBV6-6 and TRBJ2-3; TRBD1 aligns across 11 bases. The CDR3 consists of 16 residues. Germline V lookup: CDR1 MNHNY, CDR2 SVGAGI (reference sequence). V trimming: 2 bases; J trimming: 6 bases; junction bases outside the gene matches: 7. The CDR3 loop is CASSYGGTGGKDTQYF. CDR3 in DNA: TGTGCCAGCAGTTACGGGGGGACAGGGGGGAAGGATACGCAGTATTTT.

With respect to this clone: Mismatch with germline at one junction end may stem from a read error. Within the sample, other DNA sequences also encode this same CDR3. The chain has TRBV7-7 and TRBJ2-5; 7 bases fit TRBD2. CDR3 length: 15 amino acids. In germline, CDR1 is SSHAT, CDR2 FNYEAQ (reference sequence). DNA of the CDR3: TGTGCTAGCAGCCCCGGCGCAGCGGGGCAAGAGACCCAGTACTTC. Translating gives CASSPGAAGQETQYF.

The chain links TRBV7-8 to TRBJ2-3, with 9 bases fitting TRBD2. V shed 10 bases, J shed 0 bases, and the junction held 14 bases outside the gene matches. CDR3 length equals 17 residues. Germline CDR1 is SGHVS and CDR2 is FQNEAQ. The CDR3 region has the DNA TGTGCCACCCCCGGGGCTAGCGGGGATGAAAGCACAGATACGCAGTATTTT. Its translation: CATPGASGDESTDTQYF.

The chain carries TRBV29-1 and TRBJ2-1; TRBD2 matches at 9 bases. From germline, CDR1 is SQVTM and CDR2 ANQGSEA. CDR3 length: 14 amino acids. V lost 6 bases, J lost 2 bases, and 5 bases stayed unmatched. CDR3 nucleotide sequence: TGCAGCGTAAGGGCTAGCGGGGCCTACAATGAGCAGTTCTTC. It codes for CSVRASGAYNEQFF.

The chain has TRBV7-9 and TRBJ2-5; D might be TRBD1 (6 bases). This CDR3 comprises 15 residues. Germline CDR1 is SEHNR and CDR2 is FQNEAQ (reference sequence). The V gene lost 0 bases and the J gene lost 0 bases, with 8 bases spanning the gap. The CDR3 bases are TGTGCCAGCAGCTTAGCAGGGGGACACCAAGAGACCCAGTACTTC. Its translation: CASSLAGGHQETQYF.

This chain connects TRBV5-1 to TRBJ1-1; D unresolved. The V end lost 6 bases, the J end lost 3 bases, and 15 bases lay between the germline ends. CDR3 length: 14 amino acids. CDR1 is SGHRS and CDR2 is YFSETQ in the germline V gene. CDR3 in DNA: TGCGCCAGCAAAGTTCCTGGGCCTTACACTGAAGCTTTCTTT. Protein sequence: CASKVPGPYTEAFF.

The chain joins TRBV5-1 to TRBJ1-2; 7 nucleotides line up with TRBD1. Germline trimming cut 0 bases from V and 3 bases from J; bases unmatched to any gene: 2. The CDR3 is made up of 14 amino acids. Per germline, CDR1 SGHRS and CDR2 YFSETQ. Here the CDR3 DNA reads TGCGCCAGCAGCTTGGTGGGGACAGACTATGGCTACACCTTC. This encodes CASSLVGTDYGYTF. Variable domain in full (rest from reference TRBV5-1 and TRBJ1-2): KAGVTQTPRYLIKTRGQQVTLSCSPISGHRSVSWYQQTPGQGLQFLFEYFSETQRNKGNFPGRFSGRQFSNSRSEMNVSTLELGDSALYLCASSLVGTDYGYTFGSGTRLTVV.

In its sample, this clone was seen a few times. This rearrangement joins TRBV13 to TRBJ2-1; the match to TRBD2 covers 10 bases. The CDR3 contains 14 residues. Trimming cost V 6 bases and J 9 bases; bases outside gene matches: 8. CDR1 and CDR2 (germline): PRHDT, FYEKMQ (reference sequence). This CDR3 reads CASRHSGRAGEQFF. CDR3 DNA sequence: TGTGCCAGCAGACACAGCGGGAGGGCAGGTGAGCAGTTCTTC.

In this sample, this clone turned up a few times. This chain links TRBV9 with TRBJ2-2; the D gene is possibly TRBD2 (6 bases). V was cut by 1 base and J by 2 bases, with 9 bases left in between. This CDR3 has 15 residues. Germline loops: CDR1 SGDLS, CDR2 YYNGEE. The CDR3 nucleotides read TGTGCCAGCAGCGTACGGGCGGGAAACACCGGGGAGCTGTTTTTT. This sequence encodes CASSVRAGNTGELFF.

The chain recombines TRBV27 with TRBJ1-5; D is possibly TRBD1 (5 bases). With 6 bases removed from V and 2 bases from J, the gap between germline ends came to 11 bases. This CDR3 contains 14 residues. CDR1 MNHEY and CDR2 SMNVEV come from the germline V gene (reference sequence). In nucleotides, the CDR3 is TGTGCCAGCAGCCTAGTAGGGGGCAATCAGCCCCAGCATTTT. It codes for CASSLVGGNQPQHF.

In nucleotides, the CDR3 is TGCGCCAGCAGCTTGGACCCGGGAATGGTTGAAAAACTGTTTTTT. The encoded protein is CASSLDPGMVEKLFF. The rearrangement uses TRBV5-1 and TRBJ1-4; no definite D call. Trimming left V 0 bases short and J 7 bases short, with 13 bases between. The CDR3 is 15 amino acids. The V gene's germline CDR1 is SGHRS and CDR2 YFSETQ.

The rearrangement uses TRBV7-8 and TRBJ2-7; TRBD1 matches 10 bases. The CDR3 is 14 amino acids. V shed 1 base and J 4 bases; nucleotides not matched to a gene: 1. The germline gives CDR1 SGHVS, CDR2 FQNEAQ. In DNA, the CDR3 is TGTGCCAGCAGCTTAGGGGGACAGGGGTACGAGCAGTACTTC. Residues: CASSLGGQGYEQYF.

The genes are TRBV11-2 and TRBJ2-5, with D tentatively TRBD2 (5 bases). Germline V gene lookup returns CDR1 SGHAT and CDR2 FQNNGV. V lost 10 bases, J lost 3 bases, and 15 bases lay in between. This CDR3 has 13 amino acids. The CDR3 sequence is CAITDFPKETQYF. In nucleotides, the CDR3 is TGTGCCATCACGGACTTCCCGAAAGAGACCCAGTACTTC.

The table lists this clone with a count of one. The V gene is TRBV28, the J gene TRBJ1-5, with 7 bases aligning to TRBD1. CDR3 length equals 14 residues. Germline CDR1 and CDR2: MDHEN and SYDVKM. After removal of 2 bases from V and 6 bases from J, the junction contained 4 bases not matched to a gene. This chain's CDR3 is CASSLRAGGQPQHF. The CDR3 DNA reads as TGTGCCAGCAGTTTAAGGGCAGGGGGTCAGCCCCAGCATTTT.

The chain combines TRBV7-8 with TRBJ2-3; tentative D call: TRBD2 (6 bases). The CDR3 contains 16 residues. Trimming took 4 bases from V and 1 from J, leaving 15 bases between them. The germline V gene has CDR1 SGHVS and CDR2 FQNEAQ. In DNA form, the CDR3 reads TGTGCCAGCAGCTCACCCTGGCGGGAAGGCACAGATACGCAGTATTTT. Its protein product is CASSSPWREGTDTQYF.

V is TRBV7-9 and J is TRBJ1-1; D gene uncertain. The CDR3 contains 14 residues. Trimming removed 2 bases at V and 0 bases at J, with 7 bases between. CDR1 SEHNR and CDR2 FQNEAQ come from the germline V gene (reference sequence). DNA of the CDR3: TGTGCCAGCAGCTTAATTCCTGTGAACACTGAAGCTTTCTTT. Its translation is CASSLIPVNTEAFF. The complete variable domain, with remaining parts taken from reference TRBV7-9 and TRBJ1-1, reads DTGVSQNPRHKITKRGQNVTFRCDPISEHNRLYWYRQTLGQGPEFLTYFQNEAQLEKSRLLSDRFSAERPKGSFSTLEIQRTEQGDSAMYLCASSLIPVNTEAFFGQGTRLTVV.

The chain uses TRBV2 and TRBJ2-7, with 9 bases aligning to TRBD2. V lost 5 bases and J lost 4; bases outside the gene matches: 9. The CDR3 sequence is 15 residues long. Germline V CDR1 and CDR2: SNHLY, FYNNEI. The DNA for the CDR3 is TGTGCCAGCAGTCCATCGAGACTAGCGGATTACGAGCAGTACTTC. Encoded protein: CASSPSRLADYEQYF.

V usage is TRBV5-4 and J usage is TRBJ2-5; D may be TRBD1 (5 bases). CDR1 is SGHNT, CDR2 YYREEE, per germline (reference sequence). Trimming took off 0 bases at V and 1 base at J, with 7 bases between the two ends. The CDR3 spans 14 residues. The CDR3, as DNA: TGTGCCAGCAGCTTGGAGGGGTTCCAAGAGACCCAGTACTTC. It translates to CASSLEGFQETQYF.